These 16 T cell receptor beta chains were all obtained from the same sample, sequenced in a study of blood T cell repertoires in COVID-19. Sequencing used immunoSEQ multiplex PCR; TCRdb keeps in-frame clones, though not all of them. The profile shows around 30,000 clones, 90% of them singletons. Material for sequencing was peripheral blood. These receptors all stem from an elderly man with acute or convalescent COVID-19.

The chain has TRBV2 and TRBJ1-1, with TRBD1 identical over 7 bases. This CDR3 contains 15 residues. V shed 6 bases, J shed 4 bases, and the junction held 11 bases outside the gene matches. Germline CDR1 reads SNHLY; CDR2 reads FYNNEI. This CDR3 reads CASSLRQGGSTEAFF. As DNA, the CDR3 is TGTGCCAGCAGCCTGCGACAGGGAGGAAGCACTGAAGCTTTCTTT.

CDR3 DNA sequence: TGTGCCAGCAGTTACAAGGGGGAGACAGATACGCAGTATTTT. Its protein product is CASSYKGETDTQYF. The chain has TRBV6-5 and TRBJ2-3; D perhaps matches TRBD1 (6 bases). The CDR3 is made up of 14 amino acids. Germline assignment: CDR1 MNHEY and CDR2 SVGAGI. Trimming stripped 2 bases from V and 3 bases from J, with 9 bases between.

The chain has TRBV5-1 and TRBJ1-2, with 9 positions matching TRBD1. Per germline, CDR1 SGHRS and CDR2 YFSETQ. V shed 3 bases, J shed 0 bases, and the junction held 6 bases outside the gene matches. The CDR3 loop spans 16 amino acids. The CDR3 here is CASSYPRTGANYGYTF. CDR3 nucleotide sequence: TGCGCCAGCAGCTATCCCCGGACAGGGGCTAACTATGGCTACACCTTC.

This rearrangement joins TRBV5-1 to TRBJ1-6; TRBD1 is a possible D gene (5 bases). CDR1 SGHRS and CDR2 YFSETQ come from the germline V gene. The CDR3 has 14 residues. Trimming cost V 0 bases and J 5 bases, with 6 bases left between them. The CDR3 protein is CASSLDRNNSPLHF. DNA of the CDR3: TGCGCCAGCAGCTTGGACAGGAATAATTCACCCCTCCACTTT.

The chain's CDR3 is CASSLSGGHQETQYF. The CDR3 DNA is TGTGCCAGCAGCCTCTCAGGGGGCCACCAAGAGACCCAGTACTTC. The chain recombines TRBV9 with TRBJ2-5, with 8 bases identical to TRBD1. Germline trimming cut 4 bases from V and 0 bases from J; bases unmatched to any gene: 5. This CDR3 is 15 amino acids long. CDR1 is SGDLS, CDR2 YYNGEE, per germline.

V is TRBV5-1 and J is TRBJ1-1; D is unclear. Germline CDR1 is SGHRS and CDR2 is YFSETQ. V was cut by 2 bases and J by 4 bases, with 12 bases left in between. The CDR3 is made up of 14 amino acids. In nucleotides, the CDR3 is TGCGCCAGCAGCTTAAGACCGGGGAGCACTGAAGCTTTCTTT. It codes for CASSLRPGSTEAFF.

The rearrangement links TRBV5-5 to TRBJ2-5; tentatively, D is TRBD1 (5 bases). This CDR3 comprises 16 residues. The V gene's germline CDR1 is SGHKS and CDR2 YYEKEE (reference sequence). Trimming shortened V by 3 bases and J by 5 bases, and 20 bases separated the two germline ends. The CDR3 sequence is CASSWGHSGSRETQYF. DNA of the CDR3: TGTGCCAGCAGCTGGGGCCACTCCGGGTCCCGGGAGACCCAGTACTTC.

V usage is TRBV9 and J usage is TRBJ1-2; 8 bases map to TRBD1. V was pared by 4 bases and J by 5 bases, with 7 bases of the junction left unmatched. Looked up from germline, CDR1 is SGDLS and CDR2 is YYNGEE. The CDR3 has 14 residues. The DNA of the CDR3 is TGTGCCAGCAGCCCAGGGGGCCAAGGGTATGGCTACACCTTC. Residues: CASSPGGQGYGYTF.

This chain uses TRBV19 with TRBJ1-5; D possibly corresponds to TRBD1 (5 bases). Trimming removed 6 bases at V and 8 bases at J, with 20 bases between. The CDR3 loop spans 15 amino acids. The germline CDR1 and CDR2 sequences are LNHDA and SQIVND (reference sequence). CDR3 bases: TGTGCCAGTAGGCCCACGGGACTAATTGTGGAGCCCCAGCATTTT. Its translation is CASRPTGLIVEPQHF.

CDR3 in DNA: TGTGCCAGTGGCAGGACAGGGGACACCGGGGAGCTGTTTTTT. Its protein is CASGRTGDTGELFF. The rearrangement uses TRBV19 and TRBJ2-2; 9 bases match TRBD1. CDR1 is LNHDA and CDR2 is SQIVND in the germline V gene (reference sequence). This CDR3 has 14 residues. V was pared by 8 bases and J by 3 bases, with 4 bases of the junction left unmatched.

The rearrangement links TRBV27 to TRBJ2-1; TRBD2 is a possible D gene (6 bases). Trimming pared 6 bases from V and 0 bases from J, leaving 9 bases between. This CDR3 has 14 amino acids. CDR1 is MNHEY, CDR2 SMNVEV, per germline (reference sequence). CDR3 protein: CASRGGGSYNEQFF. CDR3 nucleotide sequence: TGTGCCAGCAGGGGGGGTGGCTCCTACAATGAGCAGTTCTTC.

The gene calls are TRBV6-5 and TRBJ1-1, with unresolved D. CDR1 and CDR2 (germline): MNHEY, SVGAGI. Between the trimmed V and J ends, which lost 0 bases and 3 bases, there was a span of 5 bases. The CDR3 contains 13 residues. CDR3 sequence reads: CASSYSADTEAFF. CDR3 nucleotide sequence: TGTGCCAGCAGTTACTCGGCTGACACTGAAGCTTTCTTT.

The chain carries TRBV19 and TRBJ1-1; 10 bases fit TRBD1. Germline CDR1 LNHDA, CDR2 SQIVND (reference sequence). The V segment lost 7 bases and the J segment 11 bases; nucleotides outside the gene matches: 10. The CDR3 sequence is 13 residues long. The CDR3 nucleotides are TGTGCCAGTAAGATGACAGGGGGCGCAATCGCTTTCTTT. Amino acid sequence: CASKMTGGAIAFF.

The V gene is TRBV14, the J gene TRBJ1-1; D remains ambiguous. This CDR3 contains 16 residues. Trimming took 0 bases from V and 6 from J, leaving 17 bases between them. The germline CDR1 and CDR2 sequences are SGHDN and FVKESK. The CDR3 reads CASSQDNRVGGAEAFF. The CDR3 nucleotides are TGTGCCAGCAGCCAAGATAATCGAGTCGGAGGAGCTGAAGCTTTCTTT.

The rearrangement joins TRBV6-5 to TRBJ1-4; 7 bases align to TRBD1. Trimming removed 7 bases from V and 8 bases from J; junction bases left unmatched: 10. The CDR3 loop spans 14 amino acids. Germline V lookup: CDR1 MNHEY, CDR2 SVGAGI. The CDR3 bases are TGTGCCAGCAACCCAACAGGGGTGGCCGAAAAACTGTTTTTT. This codes for CASNPTGVAEKLFF.

V is TRBV3-1 (or the pseudogene TRBV3-2) and J is TRBJ2-6; D unresolved. Per the germline V gene, CDR1 is LGHDT and CDR2 is YNNKEL (reference sequence). Trimming stripped 1 base from V and 1 base from J, with 14 bases between. This CDR3 spans 18 amino acids. CDR3 sequence (DNA): TGTGCCAGCAGCCAAGGGCGGTTGGCTCTATCTGGGGCCAACGTCCTGACTTTC. The encoded protein is CASSQGRLALSGANVLTF.